The entry below describes one T cell receptor beta chain. This record comes from a study of blood T cell repertoires in COVID-19. Looking at the study overall: Acute and convalescent COVID-19 specimens originated in the United States, Italy and Spain.

This CDR3 comprises 13 residues. Germline V gene sequence: CDR1 SGHRS, CDR2 YFSETQ. Trimming removed 3 bases at V and 2 bases at J, with 8 bases between. Repertoires were generated with immunoSEQ multiplex PCR, while TCRdb's copy carries only in-frame clones and drops some. The sample has some 360,000 clones; about 88% are singletons. Participants classified as exposed had met a COVID-19 case within 2 weeks before study entry. The sequence derives from a woman between 25 and 40 years old who had been exposed to COVID-19. The J gene is TRBJ1-2, the V gene TRBV5-1; D is undetermined. Sequences were obtained from PBMCs or T cells enriched from blood (not recorded which). This CDR3 reads CASSSERNYGYTF. CDR3 coding DNA: TGCGCCAGCAGCTCTGAGAGAAACTATGGCTACACCTTC.